Listed below are T cell receptor beta chains from one sample, sequenced in a study of shared clonotypes between healthy human individuals. Sequenced by immunoSEQ multiplex PCR; TCRdb stores in-frame clones only, minus some. The table records about 2.4 million clones, 93% of them present only once. The sequencing input was naive CD4+ T cells from PBMCs. All receptors derive from a man between 18 and 29 years old in good health. Some clones in this sample may be carry-over from other donors' samples. Both conserved end residues are part of each CDR3. D genes are given only for firm matches. Not every row has a clone size; where given, it reads once, few, many or a size class.

>-|-|TRBJ2-3|TRBV5-6
TGTGCCAGCAGCTGGGGGGGCGCAGGGGGCACAGATACGCAGTATTTT
CASSWGGAGGTDTQYF
>-|-|TRBJ1-1|TRBV7-3
TGTGCCAGCAGCCACATGAGGAACACTGAAGCTTTCTTT
CASSHMRNTEAFF
>-|-|TRBJ1-3|TRBV10-3
TGTGCCATCAGTGACAGAGGCTCTGGAAACACCATATATTTT
CAISDRGSGNTIYF
>TRBD1|-|TRBJ2-2|TRBV7-9
TGTGCCAGCAGCTTACGGACAGGGGCCACCGGGGAGCTGTTTTTT
CASSLRTGATGELFF
>-|-|TRBJ2-1|TRBV6-6
TGTGCCAGCAGTTACCGCGGGACCGGAGACAATGAGCAGTTCTTC
CASSYRGTGDNEQFF
>-|-|TRBJ1-1|TRBV7-8
TGTGCCAGCAGCTTAGGAAGGTTGTCAGGGGCTTTCACTGAAGCTTTCTTT
CASSLGRLSGAFTEAFF
>TRBD1|-|TRBJ2-7|TRBV7-2
TGTGCCAGCAGCGTTAGCCCAGGGGGCTACGAGCAGTACTTC
CASSVSPGGYEQYF
>TRBD2|-|TRBJ2-1|TRBV6-1
TGTGCCAGCAGTGAGGGACTAGCGGTTAAGGATGAGCAGTTCTTC
CASSEGLAVKDEQFF
>-|-|TRBJ1-5|TRBV6-5
TGTGCCAGCAGTTACTCGTACGGTAATCAGCCCCAGCATTTT
CASSYSYGNQPQHF
>-|-|TRBJ1-2|TRBV28
TGTGCCAGCAGCTGGGAGGGACTCTATGGCTACACCTTC
CASSWEGLYGYTF
>-|-|TRBJ1-4|TRBV28
TGTGCCATCTCTATCCTGGGGGCAGCAACTAATGAAAAACTGTTTTTT
CAISILGAATNEKLFF
>TRBD1|-|TRBJ2-7|TRBV25-1
TGTGCCAGCAGTGGCCGGGACAGGGAAACCTACGAGCAGTACTTC
CASSGRDRETYEQYF
>-|-|TRBJ1-5|TRBV30
TGTGCCTGGAGTGCCTCCAGACATCAGCCCCAGCATTTT
CAWSASRHQPQHF
>-|-|TRBJ2-7|TRBV14
TGTGCCAGCGCCCGGGCCTACGAGCAGTACTTC
CASARAYEQYF
>-|-|TRBJ1-2|TRBV6-1
TGTGCCAGCAGGAACCCGGGCTATCACTATGGCTACACCTTC
CASRNPGYHYGYTF
>-|-|TRBJ1-4|TRBV28
TGTGCCAGCAGTTTCCCTCCCCTTGAAAAACTGTTTTTT
CASSFPPLEKLFF
>-|-|TRBJ2-1|TRBV9
TGTGCCAGCAGCGTAGCCAGGGTGGGCGCCTCCTACAATGAGCAGTTCTTC
CASSVARVGASYNEQFF
>TRBD1|few|TRBJ1-3|TRBV6-5
TGTGCCAGCAGGCAGACAGGGAGCTCTGGAAACACCATATATTTT
CASRQTGSSGNTIYF
>-|-|TRBJ1-1|TRBV2
TGTGCCAGCAGTGAAGCAAGGATGAACACTGAAGCTTTCTTT
CASSEARMNTEAFF
>TRBD2|-|TRBJ2-1|TRBV10-1
TGCGCCAGCAGTGACAGGGTAGCGGGAGATGAGCAGTTCTTC
CASSDRVAGDEQFF
>TRBD2|-|TRBJ2-5|TRBV4-2
TGTGCCAGCAGCCAAGCGAGAAGTAGCGGGGAGCTTTTGGAGACCCAGTACTTC
CASSQARSSGELLETQYF
>-|-|TRBJ1-6|TRBV9
TGTGCCAGCAGCGTAGGGCTGGTGGGTTCACCCCTCCACTTT
CASSVGLVGSPLHF
>-|-|TRBJ2-5|TRBV18
TGTGCCAGCTCACCACTCGGGGGCGGGGAGACCCAGTACTTC
CASSPLGGGETQYF
>-|-|TRBJ1-4|TRBV28
TGTGCCAGCAGTTTATACGGGGTGGGCGAAAAACTGTTTTTT
CASSLYGVGEKLFF
>TRBD1|-|TRBJ1-4|TRBV5-8
TGTGCCAGCAGCCTTACAGGGGGAGGGAATGAAAAACTGTTTTTT
CASSLTGGGNEKLFF
>TRBD2|once|TRBJ2-7|TRBV19
TGTGCCAGTAGTCCCCCCGGGAGGAGGCAGGTCACCGGGGAGCAGTACTTC
CASSPPGRRQVTGEQYF